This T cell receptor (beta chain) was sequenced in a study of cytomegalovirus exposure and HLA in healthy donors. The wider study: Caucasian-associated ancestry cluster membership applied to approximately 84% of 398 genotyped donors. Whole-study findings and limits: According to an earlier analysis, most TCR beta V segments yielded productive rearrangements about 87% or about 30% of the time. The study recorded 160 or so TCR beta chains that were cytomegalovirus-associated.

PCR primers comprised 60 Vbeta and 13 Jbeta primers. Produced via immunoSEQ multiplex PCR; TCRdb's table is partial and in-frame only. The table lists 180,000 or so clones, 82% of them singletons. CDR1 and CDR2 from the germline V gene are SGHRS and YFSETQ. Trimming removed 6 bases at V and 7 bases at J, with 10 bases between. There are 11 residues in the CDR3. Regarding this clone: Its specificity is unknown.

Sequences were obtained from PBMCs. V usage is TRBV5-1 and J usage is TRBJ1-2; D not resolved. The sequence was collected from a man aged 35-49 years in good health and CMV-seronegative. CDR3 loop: CASIRPGGYTF. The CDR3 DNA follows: TGCGCCAGCATTCGTCCGGGTGGCTACACCTTC.